This T cell receptor (beta chain) was recorded in a study of OX40 agonist ivuxolimab in advanced cancers. Concerning the study at large: Ivuxolimab was an agonistic, fully human IgG2 monoclonal antibody directed against OX40 (CD134), a costimulatory receptor. Intravenous ivuxolimab was administered to patients every 2 weeks at six dose levels: 0.01, 0.1, 0.3, 1.5, 3 and 10 mg/kg. Of the roughly 52 dose-escalation patients, hepatocellular carcinoma was present in around 20, melanoma in approximately 15, renal cell carcinoma in 9 and head and neck cancer in 9. In the dose-escalation cohort, approximately 80% of patients were male, and the mean age was 60 years with a range of roughly 20 to 79. Patients were allowed to have had prior anti-PD-1, anti-PD-L1 or anti-CTLA-4 therapy, and roughly 40% of the dose-escalation patients had been treated with checkpoint inhibitors. Partial responses occurred in three dose-escalation patients, of whom one had hepatocellular carcinoma and two had cutaneous melanoma. The purpose of peripheral TCRbeta sequencing was to test whether ivuxolimab changed TCR sequence diversity and led to clonal T-cell expansion. The paper covers the monotherapy dose-escalation part of the phase I ivuxolimab trial, which included N ≈ 57 patients. Overall study outcomes, separate from this receptor: At doses of 0.1 to 3.0 mg/kg, clonal expansion of both CD4+ and CD8+ T cells in blood was seen between baseline and week 6. After ivuxolimab, expanded clones were on average more numerous among CD8+ T cells than among CD4+ T cells. In the 0.1-3.0 mg/kg groups, partial responders had among the lowest normalized peripheral clonal expansion, particularly in CD8+ T cells. The antigen specificity of the clonally expanded peripheral T cells was not determined. Low levels of normalized T-cell clonal expansion were also seen in some nonresponding patients.

Clipping removes 2 bases from V and 6 bases from J, with 14 as the unmatched junction base count. Sequences SGHDN (CDR1) and FVKESK (CDR2) are obtained from the germline V gene. Including the terminal cysteine and phenylalanine, the CDR3 comprises 17 residues. Of all the DNA, just the CDR3 is kept, 51 bases in frame from base 1. Note on this clone: It lacks a known antigen. Per-base quality was not reported, and no clone a single base away is much larger than it.

Genomic DNA was isolated from the sorted cells so that the TCRbeta CDR3 region could be sequenced. The immunoSEQ Assay was used to sequence the TCRbeta CDR3 regions. Entries here come from immuneACCESS through TCRdb and include only in-frame sequences with V and J called. Some clones fail to appear in such tables; in the studies checked, an unresolved V gene covers under half of the shortfall, and the cause of the remainder is unknown. Counted in this sample were 95,000 to 150,000 clones; 90% to 95% of them appeared once. The ten largest clones add up to about 0.14% of the sample. Patients with autoimmune disease history or receiving systemic immunosuppression were excluded from the trial. Peripheral blood for TCR sequencing was drawn from every dose cohort at baseline, at cycle 4 day 1 and at cycle 7 day 1. The samples were taken from a phase I, first-in-human, multicenter, open-label dose-escalation trial of ivuxolimab. Adults with locally advanced or metastatic melanoma, renal cell, hepatocellular, or head and neck squamous cell carcinoma were enrolled in the trial. Before TCR sequencing, CD4+ T cells and CD8+ T cells from peripheral blood were sorted into separate populations.

The sequenced sample was CD4+ or CD8+ T cells sorted from blood, obtained in a trial of the OX40 agonist ivuxolimab. The chain links TRBV14 with TRBJ2-3, with 7 bases aligning to TRBD2. The clonotype originates from an adult with an advanced solid tumor such as melanoma, head and neck, liver or kidney cancer. CDR3 reads: CASSQKSRDYRPDTQYF. In nucleotide form, the sequence is TGTGCCAGCAGCCAAAAAAGCCGGGACTACCGACCTGATACGCAGTATTTT.